The rows below give T cell receptor beta chains drawn from one sample of a study of CD8 T cells in Susac syndrome. TCRdb fed the immunoSEQ multiplex PCR reads into MiXCR, producing one record per CDR3 protein. The sample has about 300,000 distinct CDR3 sequences, around 91% seen once. The sample comprised CD8+ T cells from PBMCs. Source of these receptors: a human donor with multiple sclerosis. Each CDR3 is given with its conserved first and last residue. Each record gives: J gene, clone size, D gene, V gene, CDR3 DNA, CDR3 protein. D genes are given only for firm matches. Some rows mark clone size as missing; the rest say once, few, many or name a class of expanded clone.

TRBJ2-7,.,.,TRBV27,TGTGCCAGCAGTTTTAGGAACTCCTACGAGCAGTACTTC,CASSFRNSYEQYF
TRBJ2-3,.,TRBD2,TRBV6-2/TRBV6-3,TGTGCCAGCAGTTCTAGCGGCACACGTGGGGATACGCAGTATTTT,CASSSSGTRGDTQYF
TRBJ2-2,.,TRBD2,TRBV9,TGTGCCAGCAGCGACGGACTAGCGGGAGGGGTCACCGGGGAGCTGTTTTTT,CASSDGLAGGVTGELFF
TRBJ2-1,.,.,TRBV9,TGTGCCAGCAGTGCGATGGATGAGCAGTTCTTC,CASSAMDEQFF
TRBJ2-7,.,TRBD1,TRBV29-1,TGCAGCGCCCTGGGACAGGGGCACTCCTACGAGCAGTACTTC,CSALGQGHSYEQYF
TRBJ2-5,.,TRBD1,TRBV14,TGTGCCAGCAGCGCGACGACAGGGGGTCAAGAGACCCAGTACTTC,CASSATTGGQETQYF
TRBJ2-5,few,.,TRBV30,TGTGCCTCGGCCGGGACCGAAGAGACCCAGTACTTC,CASAGTEETQYF
TRBJ2-7,.,.,TRBV7-9,TGTGCCAGCAGCTCTCTGGGGGCCGGGGACCACGAGCAGTACTTC,CASSSLGAGDHEQYF
TRBJ2-7,.,.,TRBV30,TGTGCCTGGAATGGGGGATACGAGCAGTACTTC,CAWNGGYEQYF
TRBJ1-1,.,.,TRBV14,TGTGCCAGCAGCCCCCCCCCGGGGGGGACTGAAGCTTTCTTT,CASSPPPGGTEAFF
TRBJ2-1,.,TRBD1,TRBV2,TGTGCCAGCGTTCCGGGACAGGGGGCCAATGAGCAGTTCTTC,CASVPGQGANEQFF
TRBJ2-7,.,TRBD2,TRBV9,TGTGCCAGCAGCGTAGAGGGACTAGCCTCCTACGAGCAGTACTTC,CASSVEGLASYEQYF
TRBJ2-1,.,TRBD2,TRBV29-1,TGCAGCGTGAAGGGACTAGCGGGTTTCGTAGCTGAGCAGTTCTTC,CSVKGLAGFVAEQFF
TRBJ1-2,.,TRBD1,TRBV13,TGTGCCAGCAGCCCCCGGGGAGGGGGCAATGGCTACACCTTC,CASSPRGGGNGYTF
TRBJ2-2,few,.,TRBV7-2,TGTGCCAGCAGCTTACTCCCCCAGAGCGCCCGGCGGGGGGAGCTGTTTTTT,CASSLLPQSARRGELFF
TRBJ2-1,.,.,TRBV9,TGTGCCAGCAGCGTACAAGGAGAGGGAAGCTACAATGAGCAGTTCTTC,CASSVQGEGSYNEQFF
TRBJ2-3,once,TRBD2,TRBV15,TGTGCCACCAGCAGAGATGCTGCGGGAGGCCCAGATACGCAGTATTTT,CATSRDAAGGPDTQYF